This T cell receptor (beta chain) was captured by sequencing in a study of shared clonotypes between healthy human individuals (dated by TCRdb to about 2020). Describing the broader study: The cohort included three men and a couple of women between 18 and 49 years of age. For each donor, three plates each were used for CD4 naive and CD4 memory, two plates were used for CD8 naive, and one plate was used for CD8 memory. The study deeply sequenced blood TCR repertoires of several healthy adults to estimate repertoire size and the extent of clonotype sharing between individuals. To increase sequencing depth and limit assay-specific biases, different laboratories used diverse techniques to prepare libraries and sequence TCR repertoires. Leukapheresis yielded between about 0.94 and 9 billion PBMCs per donor. The investigation overall reported the following: Pairwise subsampling indicated that sequencing depth was expected to affect the degree of clonotype sharing among donors. The small number of donors limited the genetic and exposure-history diversity represented. Compared with non-shared clonotypes, clonotypes shared by all four sorted-subset donors had higher generation probabilities. Rarefaction of sorted-subset datasets indicated incomplete sequencing despite the large sequencing depth. Sharing across a handful of donors was observed for around 5% of naive CD4, over 3% of naive CD8, 2% to 2.5% of memory CD4, and over 0.3% of memory CD8 clonotypes. Larger estimated clonotype richness was generally found for naive subsets than for memory subsets. Sampling was restricted to blood, and TCR repertoires in tissue are likely to differ from TCR repertoires in blood.

Using the deep immunoSEQ assay, multiplex PCR amplified TCR CDR3 regions from genomic DNA. For each cell subset, the extracted genomic DNA was distributed evenly across all wells of several immunoSEQ 96-well plates, and each plate served as one replicate. For sorted subsets, each replicate PCR was loaded with 150 to 250 ng genomic DNA, equivalent to 30,000 or so T cell genomes. Purified libraries were quantified with a Qubit 3.0 fluorometer, sized on a Bioanalyzer 2100, and re-quantified with the KAPA Library Quantification kit. Every immunoSEQ 96-well plate was sequenced on a dedicated single-read 150-cycle Illumina NextSeq 550 flow cell. In the paper's pipeline: Because only junctional sequences without quality scores were contained in the immunoSEQ output, filtering matching that applied to full-length reads could not be performed. Sequences were annotated with PyIR, a Python wrapper for IgBLAST v1.9, and V/J genes and CDR3 were assigned using IMGT germline references. Any read was removed if the V/J assignment was weak (E-value above 1e-6), the CDR3 was missing, or the read contained stop codons, out-of-frame junctions, or ambiguous translated residues. V3J clonotypes were defined as sequences sharing an identical inferred V gene, J gene, and CDR3 amino acid sequence. To compute the percentage overlap between repertoires, the number of shared unique clonotypes was divided by the size of the smaller repertoire. Three approaches were used to assess repertoire richness: RTK rarefaction, the Chao1 estimator, and Recon v2.1 estimates of unobserved clonotypes. OLGA was used to compute generation probabilities for all TCRbeta clonotypes that the gDNA method yielded from a few donors. Here the immuneACCESS table is served through TCRdb, limited to in-frame sequences with V and J called. Missing clones are a known gap in these copies; in checked studies unresolved V genes cover under half, and the rest lacks a known reason. Clone size and the V and J calls come from that table; the DNA yielded D and trimming. Present in this sample are some 2,400,000 clones, about 94% of which were seen just once. The top ten clones comprise around 0.13% of the sample.

Looking up the germline V gene yields CDR1 MGHRA and CDR2 YSYEKL. Spanning cysteine to phenylalanine, the CDR3 consists of 15 amino acids. The DNA shown is the 45-base CDR3, in frame from base 1. V drops 0 bases and J drops 11 bases, leaving 17 bases in between. About this clone itself: Its recognized antigen is unknown. No per-base quality is available; no much larger clone lies one base away.

Donors were healthy HIV-negative adults with no recently reported acute infections or vaccinations. Every donor was a Caucasian adult living in Nashville, Tennessee, USA. CD4+ T cells were enriched by magnetic negative selection, after which naive cells were positively selected on CD45RA and the negative fraction was taken as the memory subset. Blood was obtained by leukapheresis, after which PBMCs were separated by Ficoll-Histopaque density gradient centrifugation and cryopreserved in liquid nitrogen vapor phase. Purity and quantity of every magnetically sorted T cell population were checked by analytical flow cytometry. From each sorted fraction, genomic DNA was isolated and quantified by UV absorbance on a Nanodrop 2000c.

The sample was naive CD4+ T cells sorted from blood. This specimen's cell subset or site label, interpreted: CD45RA+ positively selected. The TCR originated in a man aged 18-30 years in good health. Recombination joined TRBV4-1 with TRBJ1-3; no D segment can be confidently identified. The sequence in DNA is TGCGCCAGCAGCCAAGACCGAGGTCAGATCTCCGCCATATATTTT. This sequence encodes CASSQDRGQISAIYF.